A selection of T cell receptor beta chains follows, all from one sample in a study of neoadjuvant anti-PD-1 for oral cavity cancer. The table came from immunoSEQ multiplex PCR; TCRdb's copy has only in-frame clones and leaves some out. The repertoire holds approximately 74,000 clones, with around 80% as singletons. Sequencing used PBMCs, obtained before nivolumab (anti-PD-1) treatment. These TCRs come from a person aged 40 to 85 with oral cavity squamous cell carcinoma. CDR3s include the opening cysteine and the closing phenylalanine or tryptophan.

v_gene: TRBV29-1; j_gene: TRBJ2-1; CDR3aa: CSSSGRSNEQFF
v_gene: TRBV2; j_gene: TRBJ2-2; CDR3aa: CASSPRIEGVATGELFF
v_gene: TRBV29-1; j_gene: TRBJ2-5; CDR3aa: CSVDQETQYF
v_gene: TRBV27; j_gene: TRBJ1-4; CDR3aa: CASSSRQEPYEKLFF
v_gene: TRBV7-2; j_gene: TRBJ2-2; CDR3aa: CASSLAGGLSGELFF
v_gene: TRBV6-6; j_gene: TRBJ1-1; CDR3aa: CASSPRENTEAFF
v_gene: TRBV5-1; j_gene: TRBJ1-1; CDR3aa: CASSLGGGEINTEAFF
v_gene: TRBV28; j_gene: TRBJ2-3; CDR3aa: CASSRSTTTDTQYF
v_gene: TRBV5-1; j_gene: TRBJ1-1; CDR3aa: CASSLDYGGAEAFF
v_gene: TRBV14; j_gene: TRBJ2-1; CDR3aa: CASSLNEQFF
v_gene: TRBV29-1; j_gene: TRBJ1-1; CDR3aa: CSVDRNTEAFF
v_gene: TRBV28; j_gene: TRBJ2-3; CDR3aa: CASSPQGLAGPTDTQYF
v_gene: TRBV6-1; j_gene: TRBJ2-3; CDR3aa: CASSIREMGTDTQYF
v_gene: TRBV6-5; j_gene: TRBJ1-1; CDR3aa: CASSRTQTNTEAFF
v_gene: TRBV30; j_gene: TRBJ2-3; CDR3aa: CAWSEGAGGDTQYF
v_gene: TRBV5-1; j_gene: TRBJ1-1; CDR3aa: CASSHRGLGWGNTEAFF
v_gene: TRBV14; j_gene: TRBJ2-6; CDR3aa: CASSPLDSGANVLTF
v_gene: TRBV29-1; j_gene: TRBJ1-4; CDR3aa: CSAEGQGGEKLFF
v_gene: TRBV6-6; j_gene: TRBJ2-1; CDR3aa: CASRPGTPSSYNEQFF
v_gene: TRBV5-4; j_gene: TRBJ2-7; CDR3aa: CASSLSLATYEQYF
v_gene: TRBV10-3; j_gene: TRBJ1-1; CDR3aa: CAISGISTGAEAFF
v_gene: TRBV29-1; j_gene: TRBJ2-5; CDR3aa: CSVEQGQETQYF
v_gene: TRBV28; j_gene: TRBJ2-1; CDR3aa: CASSTSGLADNEQFF
v_gene: TRBV6-1; j_gene: TRBJ2-1; CDR3aa: CASSDGQGGTYNEQFF
v_gene: TRBV2; j_gene: TRBJ2-7; CDR3aa: CASRPGLAGGFTYEQYF
v_gene: TRBV5-1; j_gene: TRBJ2-5; CDR3aa: CASSLVGGVETQYF
v_gene: TRBV20-1; j_gene: TRBJ2-1; CDR3aa: CSAARNNEQFF
v_gene: TRBV7-9; j_gene: TRBJ1-2; CDR3aa: CASSLGQGSYTF
v_gene: TRBV11-2; j_gene: TRBJ2-5; CDR3aa: CASSLGREETQYF
v_gene: TRBV6-5; j_gene: TRBJ1-5; CDR3aa: CATGLNQPQHF
v_gene: TRBV2; j_gene: TRBJ2-7; CDR3aa: CASRGGMGEQYF
v_gene: TRBV30; j_gene: TRBJ1-2; CDR3aa: CAWSVQGVEGRSYGYTF
v_gene: TRBV7-6; j_gene: TRBJ2-3; CDR3aa: CASSKGQGVGTDTQYF
v_gene: TRBV29-1; j_gene: TRBJ2-3; CDR3aa: CSVGGRNTDTQYF
v_gene: TRBV10-3; j_gene: TRBJ2-7; CDR3aa: CASRLAGGGEQYF
v_gene: TRBV5-1; j_gene: TRBJ1-3; CDR3aa: CASSLTGTQAGTIYF
v_gene: TRBV5-1; j_gene: TRBJ2-3; CDR3aa: CASSLGQGSDTQYF
v_gene: TRBV6-5; j_gene: TRBJ1-2; CDR3aa: CASSPHQGDNYGYTF
v_gene: TRBV18; j_gene: TRBJ2-5; CDR3aa: CASSATGLQETQYF
v_gene: TRBV28; j_gene: TRBJ1-2; CDR3aa: CASSPPAVYGYTF
v_gene: TRBV5-8; j_gene: TRBJ1-1; CDR3aa: CASSLQGSSTEAFF
v_gene: TRBV2; j_gene: TRBJ2-3; CDR3aa: CASSGVGVATDTQYF
v_gene: TRBV7-3; j_gene: TRBJ2-3; CDR3aa: CASSFLGQSTDTQYF
v_gene: TRBV6-5; j_gene: TRBJ2-1; CDR3aa: CASRSDSATNEQFF
v_gene: TRBV6-5; j_gene: TRBJ2-3; CDR3aa: CASSPQGNTQYF
v_gene: TRBV6-5; j_gene: TRBJ1-5; CDR3aa: CASSNVGNQPQHF
v_gene: TRBV6-4; j_gene: TRBJ2-3; CDR3aa: CASSDSDTDTQYF
v_gene: TRBV5-1; j_gene: TRBJ2-7; CDR3aa: CASSQGTSGSHGEQYF
v_gene: TRBV13; j_gene: TRBJ2-3; CDR3aa: CASSSGFSGTSTDTQYF
v_gene: TRBV6-5; j_gene: TRBJ1-4; CDR3aa: CASSYSTGNNEKLFF